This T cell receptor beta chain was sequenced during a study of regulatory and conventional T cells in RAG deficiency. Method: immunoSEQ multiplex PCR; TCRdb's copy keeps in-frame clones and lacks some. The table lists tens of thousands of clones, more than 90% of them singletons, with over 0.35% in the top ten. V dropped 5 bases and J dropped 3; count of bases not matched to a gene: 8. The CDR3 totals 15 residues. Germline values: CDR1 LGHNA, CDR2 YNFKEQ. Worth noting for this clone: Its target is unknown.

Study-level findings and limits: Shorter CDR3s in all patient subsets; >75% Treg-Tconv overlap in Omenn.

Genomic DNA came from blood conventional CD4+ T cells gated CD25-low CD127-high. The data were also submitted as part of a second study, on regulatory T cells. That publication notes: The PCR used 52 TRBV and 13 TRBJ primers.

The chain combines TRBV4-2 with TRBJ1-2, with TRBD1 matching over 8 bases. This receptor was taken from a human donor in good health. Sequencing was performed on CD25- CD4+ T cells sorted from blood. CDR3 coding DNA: TGTGCCAGCAGCTGGACAGGGCGCAATTACTATGGCTACACCTTC. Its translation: CASSWTGRNYYGYTF.